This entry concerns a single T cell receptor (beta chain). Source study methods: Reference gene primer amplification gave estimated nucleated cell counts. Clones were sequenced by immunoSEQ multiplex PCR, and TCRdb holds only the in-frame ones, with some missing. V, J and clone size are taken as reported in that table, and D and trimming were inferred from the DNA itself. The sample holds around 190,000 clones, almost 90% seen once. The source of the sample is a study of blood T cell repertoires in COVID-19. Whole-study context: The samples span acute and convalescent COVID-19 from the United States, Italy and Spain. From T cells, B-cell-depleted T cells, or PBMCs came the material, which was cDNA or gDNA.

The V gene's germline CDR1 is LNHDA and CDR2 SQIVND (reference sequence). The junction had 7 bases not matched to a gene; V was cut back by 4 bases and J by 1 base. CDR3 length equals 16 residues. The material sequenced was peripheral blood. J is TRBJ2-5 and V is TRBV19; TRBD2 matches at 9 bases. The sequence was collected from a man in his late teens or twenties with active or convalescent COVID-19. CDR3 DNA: TGTGCCAGTAGTACTCCCTTGACTAGCGGCCAAGAGACCCAGTACTTC. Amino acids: CASSTPLTSGQETQYF. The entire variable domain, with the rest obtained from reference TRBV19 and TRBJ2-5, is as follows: DGGITQSPKYLFRKEGQNVTLSCEQNLNHDAMYWYRQDPGQGLRLIYYSQIVNDFQKGDIAEGYSVSREKKESFPLTVTSAQKNPTAFYLCASSTPLTSGQETQYFGPGTRLLVL.